This passage covers 21 T cell receptor beta chains from one sample sequenced in a study of vaccination and CD4 T cells after COVID-19 (dated by TCRdb to 2022 to 2024). The treatment or condition label, as the study defines it: approximately 11-day PBMC culture with coronavirus spike peptide pools or control peptides (ViraFEST assay). Library prep was done by PCR. These reads were obtained on an Illumina iSeq 100. TCR sequencing of DNA from cultured CD4+ T cells used the Oncomine TCR Beta short-read assay at the Johns Hopkins FTIC core. TCRdb passed the public sequencing reads through fastp at Q25 and MiXCR, retaining productive beta sequences. For every CDR3 protein sequence, its rows merge into one entry that carries the most common genes and DNA. This sample holds fewer than 2,000 distinct CDR3 sequences; around 70% were observed only once. The biggest ten clones account for 88% of the sample. For these TCRs, the target antigens are not known.

The input for sequencing was CD4+ T cells from blood, cultured in vitro, taken after SARS-CoV-2 vaccination. Receptors were obtained from a human donor who had recovered from COVID-19.

J is TRBJ2-5 and V is TRBV20-1; D is unresolved. In germline, CDR1 is DFQATT, CDR2 SNEGSKA (reference sequence). V was clipped by 3 bases and J by 1 base, with 12 bases between them. This CDR3 is built from 14 residues. CDR3 amino acids: CSARVLPGQETQYF. Here the CDR3 DNA reads TGCAGTGCTAGGGTACTACCTGGCCAAGAGACCCAGTACTTC.

The V gene is TRBV20-1, the J gene TRBJ1-2; 7 positions agree with TRBD1. CDR3 length: 16 amino acids. Losses at the gene ends were 3 bases for V and 2 bases for J; bases not matched to a gene: 12. CDR1 and CDR2 from the germline V gene are DFQATT and SNEGSKA (reference sequence). CDR3 DNA: TGCAGTGCTAGGACTCAGGGGGAGGCGGGGAACTATGGCTACACCTTC. Protein product: CSARTQGEAGNYGYTF.

This chain links TRBV7-2 with TRBJ1-2; 9 bases map to TRBD1. V dropped 1 base and J dropped 8; count of bases not matched to a gene: 8. The CDR3 covers 15 residues. Germline loops: CDR1 SGHTA, CDR2 FQGNSA. CDR3 in DNA: TGTGCCAGCAGCTTAGGTACAGGGGGCGCGAGGGGCTACACCTTC. This translates into CASSLGTGGARGYTF.

The chain employs TRBV5-4 and TRBJ2-5; TRBD1 aligns across 9 bases. The CDR3 length is 16 residues. V was clipped by 0 bases and J by 2 bases; unmatched bases: 5. CDR1 is SGHNT, CDR2 YYREEE, per germline (reference sequence). Written as DNA, the CDR3 is TGTGCCAGCAGCTTGGGGTACAGGGGGCTACAAGAGACCCAGTACTTC. Its protein product is CASSLGYRGLQETQYF.

Within the sample, this clonotype is large. This chain uses TRBV18 with TRBJ2-7, with D maybe TRBD2 (6 bases). V was cut by 6 bases and J by 1 base, with 10 bases left in between. Germline CDR1 is KGHSH and CDR2 is LQKENI. The length of the CDR3 is 13 residues. The CDR3, as DNA: TGTGCCAGCTCTCTCGGGGGTTCCTACGAGCAGTACTTC. It codes for CASSLGGSYEQYF.

V usage is TRBV6-1 and J usage is TRBJ1-5; D uncertain. Germline V CDR1 and CDR2: MNHNS, SASEGT. This CDR3 is 13 amino acids long. V was pared by 6 bases and J by 2 bases, with 8 bases between. DNA for the CDR3: TGTGCCAGCAGCTTAAAGGGCAATCAGCCCCAGCATTTT. Protein product: CASSLKGNQPQHF.

V usage is TRBV6-1 and J usage is TRBJ1-2; 11 bases map to TRBD1. The CDR3 contains 16 residues. V was clipped by 5 bases and J by 4 bases; unmatched bases: 9. The germline V gene has CDR1 MNHNS and CDR2 SASEGT. In DNA, the CDR3 is TGTGCCAGCAGTCCTCGCGGGGGGACAGGGGGCTATGGCTACACCTTC. Its translation is CASSPRGGTGGYGYTF.

This clonotype was detected only a few times. The rearrangement joins TRBV20-1 to TRBJ1-1, with no clear D. Germline V gene data show CDR1 as DFQATT and CDR2 as SNEGSKA (reference sequence). V was clipped by 4 bases and J by 1 base, with 4 bases between them. This CDR3 is built from 11 residues. The CDR3 reads CSAKQNTEAFF. DNA for the CDR3: TGCAGTGCTAAGCAGAACACTGAAGCTTTCTTT.

The chain couples TRBV5-4 to TRBJ2-5; a weak D match, TRBD2 (6 bases). The CDR3 is made up of 12 amino acids. Trimming took 1 base from V and 5 from J, leaving 6 bases between them. The germline V gene has CDR1 SGHNT and CDR2 YYREEE (reference sequence). This chain's CDR3 is CASSLRGETQYF. The CDR3 DNA reads as TGTGCCAGCAGCTTGCGGGGGGAGACCCAGTACTTC.

The table lists this clonotype with a count of one. This sequence joins TRBV19 and TRBJ2-3; unclear D gene. Germline V gene sequence: CDR1 LNHDA, CDR2 SQIVND (reference sequence). Trimming removed 3 bases at V and 2 bases at J, with 12 bases between. There are 15 residues in the CDR3. This chain's CDR3 is CASSIWPADTDTQYF. CDR3 bases: TGTGCCAGTAGTATTTGGCCAGCTGACACAGATACGCAGTATTTT.

This clonotype has just one count. The chain recombines TRBV6-2 or TRBV6-3 with TRBJ1-2; 7 bases match TRBD1. CDR3 length: 12 amino acids. V gave up 4 bases and J gave up 7 bases; unmatched junction bases: 3. Germline V gives CDR1 MNHEY, CDR2 SVGEGT. The CDR3 sequence is CASSFDRAGYTF. In nucleotides, the CDR3 is TGTGCCAGCAGTTTTGACAGGGCTGGCTACACCTTC.

DNA for the CDR3: TGTGCCAGCAGTGATCTGGGACAGGGGGCAGCAGATACGCAGTATTTT. Translation: CASSDLGQGAADTQYF. This chain connects TRBV2 to TRBJ2-3, with 12 bases fitting TRBD1. V shed 3 bases and J 4 bases; nucleotides not matched to a gene: 5. This CDR3 is 16 amino acids long. Germline V gene data show CDR1 as SNHLY and CDR2 as FYNNEI. Full variable domain (remainder filled in from reference TRBV2 and TRBJ2-3): EPEVTQTPSHQVTQMGQEVILRCVPISNHLYFYWYRQILGQKVEFLVSFYNNEISEKSEIFDDQFSVERPDGSNFTLKIRSTKLEDSAMYFCASSDLGQGAADTQYFGPGTRLTVL.

The count of this clonotype is one. This chain links TRBV20-1 with TRBJ1-2; D uncertain. V lost 0 bases to trimming and J lost 3 bases, with 5 bases between them. Per germline, CDR1 DFQATT and CDR2 SNEGSKA (reference sequence). CDR3 size: 12 residues. The CDR3 nucleotides are TGCAGTGCTAGAGAGTCAGACTATGGCTACACCTTC. This sequence encodes CSARESDYGYTF.

The J gene is TRBJ1-2, the V gene TRBV5-4; tentative D call: TRBD1 (6 bases). V lost 4 bases and J lost 2, with 9 bases in between. Per the germline V gene, CDR1 is SGHNT and CDR2 is YYREEE (reference sequence). The CDR3 has 13 residues. CDR3 DNA sequence: TGTGCCAGCAGCGCGGGACAAAACTATGGCTACACCTTC. Protein: CASSAGQNYGYTF.

The V call is TRBV18, the J call TRBJ1-5; 9 nucleotides line up with TRBD1. V lost 3 bases, J lost 2 bases, and 2 bases stayed unmatched. From germline, CDR1 is KGHSH and CDR2 LQKENI. The CDR3 has 15 amino acids. CDR3 nucleotides: TGTGCCAGCTCACCGGACAGGGGAGGCAATCAGCCCCAGCATTTT. It is translated as CASSPDRGGNQPQHF.

The CDR3 DNA is TGTGCCAGCAACATTGGACCAGTAGGCACTGAAGCTTTCTTT. It encodes CASNIGPVGTEAFF. The chain joins TRBV12-3 or TRBV12-4 to TRBJ1-1; D is ambiguous. The CDR3 runs 14 residues. V lost 7 bases, J lost 4 bases, and 16 bases lay in between.

This chain links TRBV19 with TRBJ1-2, with TRBD1 identical over 7 bases. In germline, CDR1 is LNHDA, CDR2 SQIVND (reference sequence). The CDR3 contains 14 residues. V dropped 7 bases and J dropped 8; count of bases not matched to a gene: 13. This CDR3 reads CASNGHRGYPGYTF. The DNA of the CDR3 is TGTGCCAGTAACGGACACAGGGGTTATCCGGGCTACACCTTC.

This clonotype showed up just once. This chain connects TRBV12-3 or TRBV12-4 to TRBJ2-2, with D hard to call. This CDR3 region has 12 residues. Trimming took off 3 bases at V and 5 bases at J, with 4 bases between the two ends. DNA of the CDR3: TGTGCCAGCAGTTTCGGTACCGGGGAGCTGTTTTTT. Amino acid sequence: CASSFGTGELFF.

V and J are TRBV5-1 and TRBJ1-2, with D possibly matching TRBD1 (5 bases). This CDR3 spans 14 amino acids. Germline V gene sequence: CDR1 SGHRS, CDR2 YFSETQ. V shed 5 bases and J shed 4 bases, with 15 bases lying between them. CDR3 DNA sequence: TGCGCCAGCAGGGGTTTACAGGAGACCTATGGCTACACCTTC. Its protein product is CASRGLQETYGYTF.

Relative to its sample, this clonotype is large (0.1 to 1%). The chain employs TRBV25-1 and TRBJ1-4, with a tentative D call TRBD1 (6 bases). V was pared by 6 bases and J by 3 bases, with 11 bases between. The CDR3 length is 14 residues. The germline CDR1 and CDR2 sequences are MGHDK and SYGVNS. The CDR3 DNA reads as TGTGCCAGCAGGTTACAGGGAGCTAATGAAAAACTGTTTTTT. Translation gives CASRLQGANEKLFF.

In its sample, this clonotype was seen once. This rearrangement joins TRBV27 to TRBJ1-5; D remains ambiguous. This CDR3 comprises 13 residues. The germline CDR1 and CDR2 sequences are MNHEY and SMNVEV (reference sequence). Trimming removed 5 bases at V and 5 bases at J, with 10 bases between. CDR3 bases: TGTGCCAGCAGTACCGGCAGCCATCAGCCCCAGCATTTT. Encoded protein: CASSTGSHQPQHF.